This entry lists 2 T cell receptor beta chains sequenced from one sample in a study of shared clonotypes between healthy human individuals. Assay used: immunoSEQ multiplex PCR; TCRdb lists only in-frame clones, some missing. Of 800,000 to 1,200,000 clones listed, around 78% are singletons. The sequencing sample was made of memory CD4+ T cells from PBMCs. Subset here: CD45RA-negative fraction. The receptors shown here come from a man younger than 30 in good health. Some clones in this sample may be carry-over from other donors' samples.

This chain connects TRBV5-1 to TRBJ2-7, with D maybe TRBD1 (7 bases). V lost 4 bases, J lost 3 bases, and 20 bases lay in between. The CDR3 runs 16 residues. The germline V gene encodes CDR1 SGHRS and CDR2 YFSETQ. The DNA of the CDR3 is TGCGCCAGCAGCATAGGACAGGCCTCGGGAGACTACGAGCAGTACTTC. Protein: CASSIGQASGDYEQYF.

The chain recombines TRBV4-3 with TRBJ2-3; maybe TRBD1 (6 bases). The CDR3 spans 16 residues. Germline V gene sequence: CDR1 LGHNA, CDR2 YSLEER. V lost 4 bases and J lost 0, with 14 bases in between. CDR3 sequence: CASSLAGTPSTDTQYF. CDR3 coding DNA: TGCGCCAGCAGCCTTGCCGGGACACCAAGCACAGATACGCAGTATTTT.